What follows is one T cell receptor (beta chain) and its context. In its sample, this clonotype was seen many times. No antigen is known for it. The input lacks base qualities; no much larger clone sits a single base away. Reads for this sample came from an Illumina HiSeq 2500. Quantitative 5'-RACE with molecular barcodes was the method used to prepare the TCR beta libraries. Regarding the original processing steps: To identify disease-linked TCR variants, a new computational method was used, one built on a probabilistic model of VDJ rearrangement. TCRdb reprocessing: public reads trimmed at Q25 with fastp, clones called with MiXCR, in-frame beta chains kept. Identical CDR3 proteins give one entry, which carries the most common genes and DNA. TCRdb, not the authors, supplied the V and J calls. This sample has 700,000 to 850,000 distinct CDR3 sequences in its table, and around 11% of those were observed once. Approximately 0.5% of the sample lies in the top ten.

This entry is derived from a study of CD8 T cells in ankylosing spondylitis listed by TCRdb under 2017. For the study in its entirety: The study set out to find disease-linked TCR variants by profiling T cell receptor beta repertoires in ankylosing spondylitis patients and healthy donors. The full study cohort comprised 25 or so ankylosing spondylitis patients and 110 or so healthy donors. Peripheral blood samples were taken, and synovial fluid was additionally collected from ankylosing spondylitis patients. Study-wide findings and limitations: A TCR beta motif of roughly 8 highly homologous amino acid variants appeared characteristic of blood from ankylosing spondylitis patients. According to the report, matched synovial fluid samples from ankylosing spondylitis patients were significantly enriched for the disease-linked clones. A CD8+ phenotype was shown by the disease-linked clones, which were found at relatively low frequencies in peripheral blood. Some of the motif variants had been reported before in the synovial fluid and blood of reactive arthritis patients, a finding that suggests common disease-initiation mechanisms.

V was cut back by 11 bases and J by 0 bases, leaving a gap of 14 bases between them. The germline V gene provides CDR1 LGHNA and CDR2 YSLEER. From cysteine to phenylalanine, the CDR3 is 13 amino acids long. Of the read, only the CDR3 DNA is kept; its 39 bases are in frame from base 1. The receptor comes from a male donor with ankylosing spondylitis. The V and J genes are TRBV4-3 and TRBJ2-7, with the D gene call left open. The sequenced material came from blood, either unsorted or a sorted T cell fraction (not recorded which). The CDR3 has the sequence CAQGAMSSYEQYF. The DNA sequence is as follows: TGCGCCCAAGGAGCGATGAGCTCCTACGAGCAGTACTTC.